One and the same sample provided the 32 T cell receptor beta chains below, sequenced in a study of PD-1 blockade in classical Hodgkin lymphoma (dated by TCRdb to 2020 to 2022). The time point label, read with the paper, signifies: cycle 1 day 1 (C1D1), immediately before nivolumab initiation. Every trial patient had relapsed after autologous stem cell transplantation, and cohorts A, B and C differed in prior brentuximab vedotin exposure. Magnetic negative selection with a Miltenyi CD4+ T cell isolation kit was used to purify CD4+ T cells from thawed PBMCs. The library was built by means of the immunoSEQ multiplex PCR assay. As stored in TCRdb, this immuneACCESS dataset retains in-frame rearrangements with V and J assigned. A fraction of the clones does not appear; measured against another copy, unresolved V genes explain less than half of the discrepancy, and the remainder lacks a known reason. The table for this sample lists some 7,000 clones; just under 80% of them were counted only once. The top ten hold around 2.6% of the sample.

The material was CD4+ T cells from blood, obtained at baseline. The receptor source for this set is a human donor with classical Hodgkin lymphoma.

This clone was detected a few times. This chain links TRBV6-5 with TRBJ1-2, with 10 bases that match TRBD1. The V segment lost 2 bases and the J segment 4 bases; nucleotides outside the gene matches: 1. Germline V gene lookup returns CDR1 MNHEY and CDR2 SVGAGI. CDR3 length: 14 amino acids. The CDR3 here is CASSYRTGGYGYTF. The DNA for the CDR3 is TGTGCCAGCAGTTACCGGACAGGGGGCTATGGCTACACCTTC.

V usage is TRBV5-4 and J usage is TRBJ1-2, with D unclear. V lost 2 bases, J lost 3 bases, and 11 bases lay in between. The CDR3 extends over 14 amino acids. Per the germline V gene, CDR1 is SGHNT and CDR2 is YYREEE (reference sequence). CDR3 DNA sequence: TGTGCCAGCAGCTTCAGCCTTTCCGACTATGGCTACACCTTC. The encoded protein is CASSFSLSDYGYTF.

V usage is TRBV5-5 and J usage is TRBJ2-1; 11 bases are a match to TRBD2. CDR3 length equals 15 residues. Per germline, CDR1 SGHKS and CDR2 YYEKEE (reference sequence). V lost 1 base to trimming and J lost 6 bases; unmatched junction nucleotides: 3. The CDR3 here is CASSLTSGSSNEQFF. DNA of the CDR3: TGTGCCAGCAGCTTGACTAGCGGGAGTAGCAATGAGCAGTTCTTC.

This chain links TRBV18 with TRBJ2-3; no firm D call. The CDR3 spans 14 residues. V shed 1 base and J shed 4 bases, with 9 bases lying between them. Germline-derived CDR1 and CDR2 are KGHSH and LQKENI. The CDR3 spells CASSPRALPDTQYF. The CDR3 DNA is TGTGCCAGCTCACCACGCGCCCTCCCAGATACGCAGTATTTT.

The chain carries TRBV6-5 and TRBJ2-2; 14 bases agree with TRBD2. The trim removed 4 bases at V and 5 bases at J, leaving 3 bases unmatched. This CDR3 is built from 16 residues. CDR1 is MNHEY, CDR2 SVGAGI, per germline. The CDR3 reads CASSSGLAGGTGELFF. In nucleotides, the CDR3 is TGTGCCAGCAGTTCCGGACTAGCGGGAGGTACCGGGGAGCTGTTTTTT.

The V and J genes are TRBV7-9 and TRBJ1-4; 11 bases align to TRBD1. This CDR3 has 15 amino acids. The V gene end was trimmed by 4 bases and the J gene end by 8 bases; junction bases not matched to a gene: 6. From germline, CDR1 is SEHNR and CDR2 FQNEAQ (reference sequence). The CDR3 loop reads CASSSSGTGGEKLFF. CDR3 nucleotides: TGTGCCAGCAGCTCTTCCGGGACAGGGGGGGAAAAACTGTTTTTT.

The gene calls are TRBV7-9 and TRBJ2-7; the match to TRBD1 covers 9 bases. V shed 5 bases and J 4 bases; nucleotides not matched to a gene: 9. Germline CDR1 is SEHNR and CDR2 is FQNEAQ (reference sequence). This CDR3 comprises 15 residues. CDR3 region: CASSTWGTGLYEQYF. The DNA of the CDR3 is TGTGCCAGCAGCACCTGGGGGACAGGGCTATACGAGCAGTACTTC.

A single count supports this clone. CDR3 nucleotides: TGTGCCAGTAGTACCGTAGCGGGAGGACACTACAATGAGCAGTTCTTC. This gives the protein CASSTVAGGHYNEQFF. The chain recombines TRBV19 with TRBJ2-1; 10 positions match TRBD2. The CDR3 spans 16 residues. Germline CDR1 LNHDA, CDR2 SQIVND (reference sequence). The junction had 6 bases not matched to a gene; V was cut back by 4 bases and J by 3 bases.

V gene TRBV14 combines with J gene TRBJ2-5; 8 positions match TRBD1. CDR3 length: 16 amino acids. Per the germline V gene, CDR1 is SGHDN and CDR2 is FVKESK. After removal of 4 bases from V and 1 base from J, the junction contained 8 bases not matched to a gene. The CDR3 loop reads CASSLPTGAIQETQYF. The DNA for the CDR3 is TGTGCCAGCAGCCTTCCGACAGGGGCTATCCAAGAGACCCAGTACTTC.

The chain is built from TRBV5-6 and TRBJ2-7; 7 positions agree with TRBD1. The J segment lost 0 bases and the V segment lost 1 base, leaving 1 base of the junction unmatched. This CDR3 has 14 amino acids. Germline values: CDR1 SGHDT, CDR2 YYEEEE. The CDR3 bases are TGTGCCAGCAGCTTGAGGGACAGCTCCTACGAGCAGTACTTC. It translates to CASSLRDSSYEQYF.

In the case of this clone: Other DNA sequences within the sample encode an identical CDR3. The chain has TRBV19 and TRBJ2-7; D is possibly TRBD1 (6 bases). The CDR3 consists of 13 residues. The germline CDR1 and CDR2 sequences are LNHDA and SQIVND (reference sequence). V lost 3 bases to trimming and J lost 3 bases, with 9 bases between them. The CDR3, as DNA: TGTGCCAGTAGTATTGGCAGGGGCTACGAGCAGTACTTC. It encodes CASSIGRGYEQYF.

The chain carries TRBV7-7 and TRBJ2-3; D could derive from TRBD1 or TRBD2 (6 bases each). Trimming left V 5 bases short and J 4 bases short, with 13 bases between. Germline CDR1 SSHAT, CDR2 FNYEAQ (reference sequence). The CDR3 extends over 14 amino acids. The CDR3 nucleotides read TGTGCCAGCAGCGCCTTGGGGGGCCCAGATACGCAGTATTTT. This sequence encodes CASSALGGPDTQYF.

The CDR3 spells CASSSTGATDTQYF. The CDR3 DNA reads as TGTGCCAGCAGCTCTACAGGGGCCACAGATACGCAGTATTTT. V gene TRBV5-6 combines with J gene TRBJ2-3, with 7 positions matching TRBD1. Germline lookup yields CDR1 SGHDT and CDR2 YYEEEE. The ends lost 3 bases at V and 2 bases at J; junction bases unmatched: 3. The CDR3 runs to 14 residues.

The chain joins TRBV30 to TRBJ1-4; a weak D match, TRBD1 (5 bases). The CDR3 spans 14 residues. V dropped 0 bases and J dropped 8 bases, with 13 bases sitting between them. Per germline, CDR1 GTSNPN and CDR2 SVGIG (reference sequence). The CDR3 region is CAWSVGQGREKLFF. The CDR3 coding sequence is TGTGCCTGGAGTGTTGGGCAGGGTCGGGAAAAACTGTTTTTT. Combining the CDR3 with reference TRBV30 and TRBJ1-4 gives the whole variable domain SQTIHQWPATLVQPVGSPLSLECTVEGTSNPNLYWYRQAAGRGLQLLFYSVGIGQISSEVPQNLSASRPQDRQFILSSKKLLLSDSGFYLCAWSVGQGREKLFFGSGTQLSVL.

This chain uses TRBV7-2 with TRBJ1-1, with D maybe TRBD1 (6 bases). This CDR3 spans 14 amino acids. V dropped 2 bases and J dropped 5 bases, with 12 bases sitting between them. Per germline, CDR1 SGHTA and CDR2 FQGNSA. For the CDR3, the DNA is TGTGCCAGCAGCTTATACCAGGGGCGGACTGAAGCTTTCTTT. Its protein is CASSLYQGRTEAFF.

This rearrangement joins TRBV9 to TRBJ1-3, with D unclear. Trimming left V 2 bases short and J 4 bases short, with 4 bases between. In germline, CDR1 is SGDLS, CDR2 YYNGEE. CDR3 length: 12 residues. For the CDR3, the DNA is TGTGCCAGCAGCGTGCCCGGAAACACCATATATTTT. It is translated as CASSVPGNTIYF.

The V and J genes are TRBV19 and TRBJ2-7; D is unclear. The CDR3 extends over 15 amino acids. In germline, CDR1 is LNHDA, CDR2 SQIVND (reference sequence). V lost 2 bases and J lost 0, with 11 bases in between. The CDR3 sequence: CASSIWLTRSYEQYF. The CDR3 coding sequence is TGTGCCAGTAGTATATGGCTCACCCGCTCCTACGAGCAGTACTTC.

This clone was seen a few times. This rearrangement joins TRBV19 to TRBJ1-4; a weak D match, TRBD1 (5 bases). Trimming left V 7 bases short and J 3 bases short, with 18 bases between. The CDR3 is 16 amino acids. Germline CDR1 LNHDA, CDR2 SQIVND (reference sequence). The CDR3 DNA is TGTGCCAGTACCCTAGAGCGGGGCATGGCTAATGAAAAACTGTTTTTT. This gives the protein CASTLERGMANEKLFF.

The V call is TRBV18, the J call TRBJ2-7, with D maybe TRBD2 (5 bases). Germline CDR1 KGHSH, CDR2 LQKENI. There are 13 residues in the CDR3. V lost 0 bases and J lost 7, with 10 bases in between. In DNA form, the CDR3 reads TGTGCCAGCTCACCACCGGGTTCGGGGGAGCAGTACTTC. This sequence encodes CASSPPGSGEQYF.

This clone was counted between two and nine times. The chain uses TRBV11-2 and TRBJ1-5; unclear D gene. Trimming left V 1 base short and J 5 bases short, with 6 bases between. The CDR3 runs to 13 residues. CDR1 and CDR2 (germline): SGHAT, FQNNGV. The CDR3 sequence: CASSLGVYQPQHF. The CDR3 nucleotides read TGTGCCAGCAGCTTAGGCGTATATCAGCCCCAGCATTTT.

The chain has TRBV15 and TRBJ1-5, with 7 bases fitting TRBD1. Germline CDR1 is LNHNV and CDR2 is YYDKDF (reference sequence). The CDR3 spans 16 residues. With 1 base clipped from V and 0 bases from J, the junction kept 3 bases outside the gene matches. CDR3 sequence: CATSRVTGDSNQPQHF. The DNA of the CDR3 is TGTGCCACCAGCAGAGTAACAGGGGATAGCAATCAGCCCCAGCATTTT.

This chain connects TRBV6-1 to TRBJ1-5; maybe TRBD1 (5 bases). V was shortened by 6 bases and J by 5 bases, with 17 bases between the two germline ends. The CDR3 runs to 15 residues. Germline V CDR1 and CDR2: MNHNS, SASEGT. The CDR3 nucleotides are TGTGCCAGCAGAGACAGCCCGACAGCCTATCAGCCCCAGCATTTT. Translation: CASRDSPTAYQPQHF.

The CDR3 sequence is CASSLGTGATVEQFF. The CDR3 DNA reads TGTGCCAGCTCACTAGGGACAGGGGCCACTGTCGAGCAGTTCTTC. The chain uses TRBV18 and TRBJ2-1; TRBD1 aligns across 10 bases. The CDR3 is 15 residues long. Germline-derived CDR1 and CDR2 are KGHSH and LQKENI. V trimming: 4 bases; J trimming: 10 bases; junction bases outside the gene matches: 10.

This sequence joins TRBV29-1 and TRBJ1-1; D gene ambiguous. Germline CDR1 SQVTM, CDR2 ANQGSEA. V was shortened by 6 bases and J by 0 bases, with 11 bases between the two germline ends. The CDR3 runs 13 residues. CDR3: CSVERSVNTEAFF. CDR3 DNA: TGCAGCGTCGAACGATCAGTGAACACTGAAGCTTTCTTT.

This clone was counted only a few times. The chain combines TRBV20-1 with TRBJ1-4; D is unclear. V was shortened by 3 bases and J by 6 bases, with 5 bases between the two germline ends. CDR3 size: 11 residues. The V gene's germline CDR1 is DFQATT and CDR2 SNEGSKA (reference sequence). CDR3 sequence reads: CSARPYEKLFF. In DNA form, the CDR3 reads TGCAGTGCTAGGCCCTATGAAAAACTGTTTTTT.

In its sample, this clone was seen a few times. The rearrangement uses TRBV4-2 and TRBJ2-1; D ambiguous. Germline V gene data show CDR1 as LGHNA and CDR2 as YNFKEQ. This CDR3 region has 13 residues. V dropped 0 bases and J dropped 6 bases, with 6 bases sitting between them. The CDR3: CASSQDFSNEQFF. The DNA of the CDR3 is TGTGCCAGCAGCCAAGATTTCAGCAATGAGCAGTTCTTC.

The chain has TRBV28 and TRBJ2-6, with TRBD1 as a possible D gene (6 bases). This CDR3 comprises 14 residues. Germline CDR1 is MDHEN and CDR2 is SYDVKM. V shed 8 bases and J shed 2 bases, with 10 bases lying between them. The CDR3 reads CASAPGAGANVLTF. CDR3 coding DNA: TGTGCCAGCGCCCCAGGGGCTGGGGCCAACGTCCTGACTTTC.

The rearrangement links TRBV7-9 to TRBJ1-4, with D hard to call. The CDR3 contains 15 residues. V was clipped by 1 base and J by 0 bases, with 6 bases between them. The germline gives CDR1 SEHNR, CDR2 FQNEAQ (reference sequence). The CDR3 loop reads CASSLGSATNEKLFF. The CDR3 bases are TGTGCCAGCAGCTTAGGCTCAGCAACTAATGAAAAACTGTTTTTT.

DNA of the CDR3: TGTGCCATCAGTGAAATCGGGGGGGCCTACGAGCAGTACTTC. Its protein is CAISEIGGAYEQYF. The chain couples TRBV10-3 to TRBJ2-7, with 8 bases that match TRBD2. Germline V gene lookup returns CDR1 ENHRY and CDR2 SYGVKD. There are 14 residues in the CDR3. Losses at the gene ends were 3 bases for V and 2 bases for J; bases not matched to a gene: 3.

This clone was counted between two and nine times. V gene TRBV7-9 combines with J gene TRBJ2-7, with TRBD2 matching over 7 bases. The germline gives CDR1 SEHNR, CDR2 FQNEAQ (reference sequence). The CDR3 extends over 16 amino acids. Trimming took 1 base from V and 0 from J; bases not matched to a gene: 6. CDR3 sequence: CASSLGLAVSSYEQYF. CDR3 nucleotides: TGTGCCAGCAGCTTAGGCCTAGCGGTTAGCTCCTACGAGCAGTACTTC.

The chain carries TRBV5-6 and TRBJ1-5, with TRBD1 identical over 9 bases. The germline gives CDR1 SGHDT, CDR2 YYEEEE. J lost 4 bases, V lost 0 bases, and 2 bases had no gene match. CDR3 size: 15 residues. The CDR3 DNA sequence: TGTGCCAGCAGCTTGGGGGACAGGGAGAATCAGCCCCAGCATTTT. Translating gives CASSLGDRENQPQHF.

This clone is large in the sample. The chain couples TRBV18 to TRBJ2-5, with D maybe TRBD2 (6 bases). V was cut by 2 bases and J by 5 bases, with 9 bases left in between. The CDR3 contains 13 residues. Germline CDR1 and CDR2: KGHSH and LQKENI. The CDR3 nucleotides read TGTGCCAGCTCACCAAGGAGGGGTGAGACCCAGTACTTC. It is translated as CASSPRRGETQYF.